What follows describes a single TCR beta chain. Its recognized antigen is unknown. Nothing much larger sits one base from this clone, and base qualities are not available. The data derive from a study of T-cell memory formation after mild COVID-19 (dated by TCRdb to the early 2020s). Background on the whole study: Most TCR sequence clusters were specific to one of the two donors. In a couple of donors, T-cell clones that expanded and contracted after mild COVID-19 were tracked by sequencing TCRalpha and TCRbeta repertoires over time. The cohort was made up of two young adult volunteers, one female and one male, who were previously healthy.

CDR3 length: 17 amino acids, cysteine to phenylalanine. The sequence is cut down to CDR3 DNA, 51 bases in frame from base 1. The CDR1 and CDR2 encoded by the germline V gene are LGHNA and YNFKEQ. The V and J ends are trimmed by 0 bases and 4 bases, leaving 16 bases between them. PBMCs were isolated by Ficoll-Paque density gradient centrifugation. The data were produced on an Illumina NovaSeq 6000. cDNA libraries for TCRalpha and TCRbeta were prepared by 5'RACE using constant-segment primers, with sample barcodes and unique molecular identifiers added. RNA was extracted from every sample with Trizol reagent. Libraries were amplified in two PCR steps, with a second sample barcode and Illumina TruSeq adapters added in the second step. The libraries were sequenced on an Illumina NovaSeq using 2 x 150 bp paired-end reads. The paper's data handling went like this. With migec v1.2.7, reads were demultiplexed and then collapsed into UMI-guided consensus sequences. Using mixcr v2.1.11, UMI consensuses were aligned to TRA and TRB V and J templates and then assembled into clonotypes. Clonotypes were classified as expanded or contracted when called significant by both edgeR and NoisET, with noise models trained on biological replicates. For edgeR calls, a false discovery rate-adjusted p below 0.01 and a log2 fold-change threshold of 1 were applied. PCA with hierarchical clustering of max-normalized trajectories of the 1000 most abundant clonotypes was used as exploratory dynamics analysis. Separately sequenced CD4+ and CD8+ repertoires were used to assign a CD4 or CD8 phenotype to each responding clone. TCRdb reran the public reads through fastp at Q25 and MiXCR, keeping productive beta chains. Duplicate CDR3 protein sequences are folded into a single record with the most common DNA and genes. TCRdb, not the original authors, processed these V and J calls. The sample table lists 75,000 to 95,000 distinct CDR3 sequences, around 13% of them with a count of one. Jointly, the top ten make up approximately 26% of the sample.

Overall study results and their limits: Some responding clones were detected in pre-infection memory, which suggested that pre-existing cross-reactive memory T cells had joined the SARS-CoV-2 response. Clones that contracted from day 15 to 85 showed balanced CD4/CD8 phenotypes, whereas a second wave of clones that expanded from day 15 to 37 leaned towards CD4+. SARS-CoV-2 specificity of the second-wave clones peaking on day 37 was not confirmed. Contracting CD4+ clones turned up mainly in the CM and EM memory subsets, whereas EMRA was where CD8+ clones were enriched. The study covered only a couple of mild cases, and larger cohorts including severe cases with pre-infection samples were considered necessary.

The clonotype was recovered from an adult woman who had mild COVID-19 (a few samples of this study predate the infection). The sample titles of this study are shuffled in the database, so cell type and time point are left out; the donor was told from shared clones. This chain is built from TRBV4-2 and TRBJ2-1; a tentative D call is TRBD2 (5 bases match). Specimen: PBMCs or a T cell subset sorted from them (not recorded which). In nucleotides, the sequence is TGTGCCAGCAGCCAAGAGGCAGGATCGGGATTTTACAATGAGCAGTTCTTC. Translated, this is CASSQEAGSGFYNEQFF.